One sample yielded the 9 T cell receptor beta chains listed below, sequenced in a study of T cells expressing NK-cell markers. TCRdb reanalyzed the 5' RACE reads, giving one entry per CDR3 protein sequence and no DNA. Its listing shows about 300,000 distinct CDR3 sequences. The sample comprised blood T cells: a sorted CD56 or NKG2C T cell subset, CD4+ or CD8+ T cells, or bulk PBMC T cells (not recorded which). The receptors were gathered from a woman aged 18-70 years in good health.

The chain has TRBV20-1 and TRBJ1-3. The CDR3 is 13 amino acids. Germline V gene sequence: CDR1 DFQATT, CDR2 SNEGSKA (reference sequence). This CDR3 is CSARLGRGNTIYF.

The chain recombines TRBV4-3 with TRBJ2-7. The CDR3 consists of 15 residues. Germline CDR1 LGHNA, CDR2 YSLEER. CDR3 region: CASSQNPGTSYEQYF.

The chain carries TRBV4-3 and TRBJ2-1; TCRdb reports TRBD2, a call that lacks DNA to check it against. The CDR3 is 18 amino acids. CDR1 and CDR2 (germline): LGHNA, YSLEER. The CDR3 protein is CASSQEMLAGVGYNEQFF.

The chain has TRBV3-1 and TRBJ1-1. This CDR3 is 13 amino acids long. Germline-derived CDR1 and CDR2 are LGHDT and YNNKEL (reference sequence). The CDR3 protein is CASSQGLGREAFF.

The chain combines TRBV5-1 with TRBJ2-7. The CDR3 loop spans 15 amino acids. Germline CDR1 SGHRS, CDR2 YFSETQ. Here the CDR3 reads CASSLGAGLPYEQYF. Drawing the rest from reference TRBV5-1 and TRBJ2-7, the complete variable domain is KAGVTQTPRYLIKTRGQQVTLSCSPISGHRSVSWYQQTPGQGLQFLFEYFSETQRNKGNFPGRFSGRQFSNSRSEMNVSTLELGDSALYLCASSLGAGLPYEQYFGPGTRLTVT.

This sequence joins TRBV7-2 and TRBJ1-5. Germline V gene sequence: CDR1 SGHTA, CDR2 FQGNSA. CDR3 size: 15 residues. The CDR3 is CASSPSFSFVQPQHF.

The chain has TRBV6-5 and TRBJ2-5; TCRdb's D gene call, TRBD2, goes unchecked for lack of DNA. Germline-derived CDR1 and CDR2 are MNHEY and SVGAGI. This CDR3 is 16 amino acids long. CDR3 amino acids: CASSSRTSGSKETQYF.

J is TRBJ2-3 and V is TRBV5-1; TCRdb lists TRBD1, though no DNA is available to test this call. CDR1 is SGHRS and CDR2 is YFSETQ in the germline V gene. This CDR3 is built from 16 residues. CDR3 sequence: CASSLEGRWGLDTQYF. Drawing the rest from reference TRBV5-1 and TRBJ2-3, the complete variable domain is KAGVTQTPRYLIKTRGQQVTLSCSPISGHRSVSWYQQTPGQGLQFLFEYFSETQRNKGNFPGRFSGRQFSNSRSEMNVSTLELGDSALYLCASSLEGRWGLDTQYFGPGTRLTVL.

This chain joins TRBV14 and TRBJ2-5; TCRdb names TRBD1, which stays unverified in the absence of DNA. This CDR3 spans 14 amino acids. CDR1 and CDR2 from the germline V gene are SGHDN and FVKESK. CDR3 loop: CASSQNRGQETQYF. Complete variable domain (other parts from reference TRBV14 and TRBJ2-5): EAGVTQFPSHSVIEKGQTVTLRCDPISGHDNLYWYRRVMGKEIKFLLHFVKESKQDESGMPNNRFLAERTGGTYSTLKVQPAELEDSGVYFCASSQNRGQETQYFGPGTRLLVL.